This T cell receptor (beta chain) was obtained from a study of cytomegalovirus exposure and HLA in healthy donors. Study results and limitations: Some 17,000 TCR beta sequences were associated with HLA alleles at 0.05 false discovery rate in a later analysis. The authors listed 150 or so TCR beta chains as cytomegalovirus-associated. An analysis was carried out later, and it reportedly showed fewer N-insertions in an Asian-associated ancestry cluster than the approximately 700-donor mean. Most TCR sequences were seen very rarely across donors, but some public TCRs occurred in many.

About this clone itself: What it binds is not known.

Unmatched junction bases numbered 4, after V lost 0 bases and J lost 2 bases. Looked up from germline, CDR1 is MGHRA and CDR2 is YSYEKL. This CDR3 has 17 residues. PCR used 60 Vbeta primers and 13 Jbeta primers. Assay used: immunoSEQ multiplex PCR; TCRdb lists only in-frame clones, some missing. The sample consists of some 180,000 clones, 65% to 85% of them appearing once. The V and J genes are TRBV4-1 and TRBJ2-1; 10 nucleotides match TRBD2. The sequencing sample was made of PBMCs. The sequence derives from a girl aged 5-17 years in good health and CMV-seropositive. DNA for the CDR3: TGCGCCAGCAGCCAAGAACTAGCGGGACTACCCTACAATGAGCAGTTCTTC. Translated: CASSQELAGLPYNEQFF.